Listed below are T cell receptor beta chains from one sample, sequenced in a study of PD-1 blockade in classical Hodgkin lymphoma. The data were produced by immunoSEQ multiplex PCR, yet TCRdb's version contains in-frame clones alone and is incomplete. The table records more than 70,000 clones, 80% to 95% of them present only once. Material: peripheral blood mononuclear cells (PBMCs), obtained before the second cycle of nivolumab. The receptor source for this set is a human donor with classical Hodgkin lymphoma. CDR3s include the opening cysteine and the closing phenylalanine or tryptophan.

v_gene,j_gene,CDR3aa
TRBV7-9,TRBJ1-3,CASSGTGSAGNTIYF
TRBV7-3,TRBJ2-6,CASSTILSGANVLTF
TRBV7-2,TRBJ2-3,CASSLPRGRPSTDTQYF
TRBV30,TRBJ2-7,CAWSPRPGLAASYEQYF
TRBV9,TRBJ2-7,CASSRSNPTSDYEQYF
TRBV5-4,TRBJ1-3,CASSLDSWGNTIYF
TRBV27,TRBJ1-1,CASSTMNTEAFF
TRBV9,TRBJ2-7,CASSVAGGGNEQYF
TRBV28,TRBJ2-7,CASSSPGNYKREGSYEQYF
TRBV7-3,TRBJ2-4,CASSLDQGADIQYF
TRBV7-6,TRBJ1-4,CASSSRSGTVGEKLFF
TRBV5-1,TRBJ2-1,CASSSRTSGSYNEQFF
TRBV7-3,TRBJ1-1,CASSLTLQGEAFF
TRBV30,TRBJ2-7,CVLRGDGAYEQYF
TRBV7-8,TRBJ2-2,CASSLARVAGVVGELFF
TRBV27,TRBJ1-1,CASHDRKPEAFF
TRBV9,TRBJ2-5,CASSVLPGTVQETQYF
TRBV29-1,TRBJ2-7,CSVNDSPPYEQYF
TRBV11-2,TRBJ2-1,CASSIGGSRNEQFF
TRBV11-3,TRBJ2-1,CASSPVPGQGSVGDEQFF
TRBV6-6,TRBJ1-2,CASSYGPGYGYTF
TRBV7-9,TRBJ2-7,CASSLSGGSGYEQYF
TRBV7-7,TRBJ2-5,CASSELYGAGRRETQYF
TRBV27,TRBJ2-5,CASSRDRAGETQYF
TRBV7-9,TRBJ1-1,CASRPGTGFIGANTEAFF
TRBV5-6,TRBJ1-1,CASSSRTVTMNTEAFF
TRBV12-5,TRBJ2-3,CASGLVVEGTDTQYF
TRBV6-4,TRBJ2-5,CASSDSDRLQETQYF
TRBV7-9,TRBJ1-1,CASSLEGGDRTEAFF
TRBV7-6,TRBJ2-7,CASSLGSPTYEQYF
TRBV4-1,TRBJ2-5,CASSQQYEETQYF
TRBV10-3,TRBJ1-4,CAISEGDSSEKLFF
TRBV6-6,TRBJ1-1,CASSYSQGGTEAFF
TRBV28,TRBJ2-3,CATRLAGAPSTDTQYF
TRBV11-2,TRBJ1-2,CASSPLREYGYTF
TRBV18,TRBJ2-5,CASSPKYSGSRETQYF
TRBV9,TRBJ2-4,CASSVGGAGNIQYF
TRBV11-2,TRBJ2-7,CASSREMGQGSYEQYF
TRBV6-1,TRBJ2-3,CASSEDRGGTDTQYF
TRBV9,TRBJ2-3,CASDRLASDTQYF
TRBV19,TRBJ1-1,CATRSPRGGYTEAFF
TRBV6-5,TRBJ2-2,CASSYYPGELFF
TRBV30,TRBJ2-7,CAWSVRAGGIPYYEQYF
TRBV19,TRBJ1-5,CASSILRTKGSNQPQHF
TRBV7-2,TRBJ1-1,CASSLGNGRSTEAFF